The 11 T cell receptor beta chains below all came from one sample that was sequenced in a study of blood T cell repertoires in COVID-19. Here immunoSEQ multiplex PCR was the method, and the copy in TCRdb shows in-frame clones only, minus some. This sample has 200,000 or so clones; roughly 84% occur once, and the top ten carry 5.1%. Source material: peripheral blood. The receptors stem from a woman aged 60 to 75 who had recovered from COVID-19.

This chain links TRBV11-3 with TRBJ2-2; D is perhaps TRBD2 (6 bases). This CDR3 is built from 15 residues. V shed 5 bases and J shed 6 bases, with 16 bases lying between them. Germline V gives CDR1 SGHNT, CDR2 YENEEA. In DNA form, the CDR3 reads TGTGCCAGCAGCGGCTCGGGGGTAACATCCGGGGAGCTGTTTTTT. Amino acids: CASSGSGVTSGELFF.

V usage is TRBV20-1 and J usage is TRBJ2-5, with TRBD2 identical over 8 bases. CDR3 length equals 12 residues. CDR1 DFQATT and CDR2 SNEGSKA come from the germline V gene (reference sequence). V lost 3 bases to trimming and J lost 8 bases; unmatched junction nucleotides: 5. The CDR3 bases are TGCAGTGCTAGTGGACTAGCCACTACCCAGTACTTC. It yields the protein CSASGLATTQYF.

The chain employs TRBV9 and TRBJ1-2; perhaps TRBD1 as D (5 bases). The CDR3 loop spans 15 amino acids. Germline V gene lookup returns CDR1 SGDLS and CDR2 YYNGEE. The V end lost 0 bases, the J end lost 0 bases, and 9 bases lay between the germline ends. DNA of the CDR3: TGTGCCAGCAGCGTAGGACAGTTCACTAACTATGGCTACACCTTC. It specifies CASSVGQFTNYGYTF.

The chain recombines TRBV29-1 with TRBJ2-7; TRBD1 agrees at 10 bases. CDR1 and CDR2 from the germline V gene are SQVTM and ANQGSEA. The ends lost 3 bases at V and 4 bases at J; junction bases unmatched: 6. CDR3 length: 14 residues. The CDR3 here is CSVERGDRGYEQYF. DNA of the CDR3: TGCAGCGTTGAGAGGGGGGACAGGGGATACGAGCAGTACTTC.

The gene calls are TRBV7-2 and TRBJ2-1, with TRBD2 matching 8 bases. CDR1 and CDR2 (germline): SGHTA, FQGNSA. After removal of 4 bases from V and 7 bases from J, the junction contained 3 bases not matched to a gene. There are 13 residues in the CDR3. CDR3 nucleotide sequence: TGTGCCAGCAGCTCGGGACTAGTTAATGAGCAGTTCTTC. Translation: CASSSGLVNEQFF.

The gene calls are TRBV10-3 and TRBJ2-7, with 10 bases that match TRBD2. Germline CDR1 and CDR2: ENHRY and SYGVKD. CDR3 size: 15 residues. V gave up 4 bases and J gave up 1 base; unmatched junction bases: 4. The CDR3 DNA reads TGTGCCATCAGTGTTAGCGGGGGGAGGTCCTACGAGCAGTACTTC. It is translated as CAISVSGGRSYEQYF.

This clone was detected once. The chain recombines TRBV18 with TRBJ1-2; 10 bases match TRBD1. J gave up 10 bases and V 2 bases, and 7 bases lay outside the gene matches. CDR3 length: 14 amino acids. CDR1 and CDR2 (germline): KGHSH, LQKENI. DNA of the CDR3: TGTGCCAGCTCACCAACCGGGACAGGGGAGGACTACACCTTC. Protein: CASSPTGTGEDYTF.

The chain combines TRBV19 with TRBJ1-6; TRBD1 matches 7 bases. Germline CDR1 LNHDA, CDR2 SQIVND (reference sequence). The CDR3 extends over 16 amino acids. The J segment lost 8 bases and the V segment lost 5 bases, leaving 12 bases of the junction unmatched. For the CDR3, the DNA is TGTGCCAGTAGTCCTTACAGACAGGGTCGTTATTCACCCCTCCACTTT. Its translation: CASSPYRQGRYSPLHF.

Of note for this clone: Within the sample, other DNA sequences also encode this same CDR3. The genes are TRBV18 and TRBJ1-2; D might be TRBD1 (5 bases). Trimming removed 3 bases at V and 2 bases at J, with 7 bases between. Germline V gene sequence: CDR1 KGHSH, CDR2 LQKENI. This CDR3 is built from 13 residues. CDR3 region: CASSPDTNYGYTF. CDR3 nucleotides: TGTGCCAGCTCACCGGACACAAACTATGGCTACACCTTC.

This chain links TRBV18 with TRBJ1-5, with D possibly TRBD1 on 6 matching bases. V lost 3 bases and J 7 bases, leaving 19 bases between the germline ends. The CDR3 loop spans 16 amino acids. CDR1 and CDR2 from the germline V gene are KGHSH and LQKENI. The CDR3 loop reads CASSPQNKTGHQPQHF. The CDR3 nucleotides are TGTGCCAGCTCACCTCAAAATAAGACAGGTCACCAGCCCCAGCATTTT.

This clone was observed once. This chain joins TRBV12-3 or TRBV12-4 and TRBJ1-5; D not certain. The CDR3 is 13 residues long. The V end was cut by 3 bases, the J end by 2 bases, with 5 bases between. DNA of the CDR3: TGTGCCAGCAGTTTCGGGGGCAATCAGCCCCAGCATTTT. This codes for CASSFGGNQPQHF.